This TCR beta chain appears in the sequencing data of a study of CD8 T cells in Susac syndrome. An input of about 0.45 to 1 ug of RNA was subjected to reverse transcription using random hexamers. One entry per CDR3 protein, called by TCRdb with MiXCR from the immunoSEQ multiplex PCR reads. The data show roughly 120,000 distinct CDR3 sequences, about 95% seen once. Germline CDR1 is LGHDT and CDR2 is YNNKEL (reference sequence). The CDR3 is made up of 12 amino acids. V lost 1 base and J 9 bases, leaving 9 bases between the germline ends. The TCR comes from a human donor in good health. Sequencing used CD4+ T cells from PBMCs. The chain is built from TRBV3-1 and TRBJ1-2, with D perhaps TRBD1 (5 bases). CDR3 amino acids: CASSQGTRSYTF. CDR3 DNA: TGTGCCAGCAGCCAAGGGACACGCAGCTACACCTTC.